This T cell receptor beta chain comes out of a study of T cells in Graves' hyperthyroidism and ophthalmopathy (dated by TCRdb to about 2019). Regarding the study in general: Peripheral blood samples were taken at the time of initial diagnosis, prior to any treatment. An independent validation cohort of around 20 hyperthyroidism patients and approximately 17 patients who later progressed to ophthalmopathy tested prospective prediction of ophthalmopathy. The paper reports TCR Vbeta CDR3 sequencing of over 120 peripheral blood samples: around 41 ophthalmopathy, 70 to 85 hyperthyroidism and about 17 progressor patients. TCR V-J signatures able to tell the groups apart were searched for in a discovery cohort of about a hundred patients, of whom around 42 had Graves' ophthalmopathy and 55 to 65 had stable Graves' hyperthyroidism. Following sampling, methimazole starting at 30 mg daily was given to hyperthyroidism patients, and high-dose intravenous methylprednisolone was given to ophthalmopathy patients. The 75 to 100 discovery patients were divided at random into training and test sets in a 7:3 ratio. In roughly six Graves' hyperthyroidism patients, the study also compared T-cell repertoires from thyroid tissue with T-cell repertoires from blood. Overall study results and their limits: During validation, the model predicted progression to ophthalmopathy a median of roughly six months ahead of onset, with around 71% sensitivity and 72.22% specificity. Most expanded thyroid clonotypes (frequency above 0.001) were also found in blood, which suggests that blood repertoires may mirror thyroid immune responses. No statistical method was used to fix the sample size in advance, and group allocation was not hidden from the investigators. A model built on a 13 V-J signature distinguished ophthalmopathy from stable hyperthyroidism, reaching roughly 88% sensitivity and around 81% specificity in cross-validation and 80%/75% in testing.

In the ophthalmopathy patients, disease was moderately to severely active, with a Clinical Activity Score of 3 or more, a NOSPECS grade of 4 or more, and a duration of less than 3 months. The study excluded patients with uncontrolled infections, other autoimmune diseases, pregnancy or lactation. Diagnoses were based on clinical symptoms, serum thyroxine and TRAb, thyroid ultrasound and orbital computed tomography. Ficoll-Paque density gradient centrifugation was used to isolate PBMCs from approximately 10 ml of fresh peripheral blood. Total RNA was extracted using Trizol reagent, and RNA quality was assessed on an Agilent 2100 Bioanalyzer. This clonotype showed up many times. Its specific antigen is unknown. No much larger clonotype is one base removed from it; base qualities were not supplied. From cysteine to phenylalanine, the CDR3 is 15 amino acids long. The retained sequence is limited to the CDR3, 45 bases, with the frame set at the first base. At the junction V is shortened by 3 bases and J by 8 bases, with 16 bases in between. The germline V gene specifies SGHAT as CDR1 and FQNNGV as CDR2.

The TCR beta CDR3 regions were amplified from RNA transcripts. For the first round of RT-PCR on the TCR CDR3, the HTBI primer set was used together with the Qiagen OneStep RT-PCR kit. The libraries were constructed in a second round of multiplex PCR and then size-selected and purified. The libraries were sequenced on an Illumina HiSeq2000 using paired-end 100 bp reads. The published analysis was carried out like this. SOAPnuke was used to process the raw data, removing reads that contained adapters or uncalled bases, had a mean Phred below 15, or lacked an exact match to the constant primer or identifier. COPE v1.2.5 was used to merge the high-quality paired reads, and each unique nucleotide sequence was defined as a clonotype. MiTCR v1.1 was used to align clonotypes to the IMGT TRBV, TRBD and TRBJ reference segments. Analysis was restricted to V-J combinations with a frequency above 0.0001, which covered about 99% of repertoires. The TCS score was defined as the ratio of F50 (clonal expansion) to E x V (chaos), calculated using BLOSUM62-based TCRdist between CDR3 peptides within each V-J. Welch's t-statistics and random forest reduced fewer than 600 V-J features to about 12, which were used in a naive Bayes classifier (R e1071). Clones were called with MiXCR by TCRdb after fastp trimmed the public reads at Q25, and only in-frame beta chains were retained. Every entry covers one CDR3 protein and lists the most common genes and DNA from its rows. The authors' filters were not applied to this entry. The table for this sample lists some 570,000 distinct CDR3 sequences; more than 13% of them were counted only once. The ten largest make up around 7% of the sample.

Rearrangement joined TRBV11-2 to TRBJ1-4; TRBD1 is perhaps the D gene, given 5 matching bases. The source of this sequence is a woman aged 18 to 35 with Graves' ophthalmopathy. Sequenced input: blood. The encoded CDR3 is CASSLSADGGEKLFF. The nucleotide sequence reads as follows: TGTGCCAGCAGCTTGAGCGCGGATGGGGGGGAAAAACTGTTTTTT.